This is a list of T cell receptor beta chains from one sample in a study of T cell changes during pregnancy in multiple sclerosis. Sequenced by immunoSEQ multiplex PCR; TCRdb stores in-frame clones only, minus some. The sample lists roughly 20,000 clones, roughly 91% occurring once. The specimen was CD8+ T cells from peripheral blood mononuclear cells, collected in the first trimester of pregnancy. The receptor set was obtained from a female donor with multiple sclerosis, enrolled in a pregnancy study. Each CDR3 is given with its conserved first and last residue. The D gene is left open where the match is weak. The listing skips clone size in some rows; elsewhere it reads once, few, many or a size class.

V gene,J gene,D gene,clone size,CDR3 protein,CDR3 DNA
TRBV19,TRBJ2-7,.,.,CASSIAPAYEQYF,TGTGCCAGTAGTATAGCACCGGCCTACGAGCAGTACTTC
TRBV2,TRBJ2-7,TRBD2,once,CASSSGTSVTYEQYF,TGTGCCAGCAGTTCCGGGACTAGCGTCACCTACGAGCAGTACTTC
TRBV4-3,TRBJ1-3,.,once,CASSQDWEPHSGNTIYF,TGCGCCAGCAGCCAAGATTGGGAGCCCCACTCTGGAAACACCATATATTTT
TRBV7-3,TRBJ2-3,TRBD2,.,CASSLILAGATDTQYF,TGTGCCAGCAGCTTAATTCTAGCGGGAGCGACAGATACGCAGTATTTT
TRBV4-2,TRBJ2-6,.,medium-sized,CASSQVDSSGANVLTF,TGTGCCAGCAGCCAAGTAGACAGCTCTGGGGCCAACGTCCTGACTTTC
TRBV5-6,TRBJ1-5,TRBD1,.,CASSLGTGVGQPQHF,TGTGCCAGCAGCTTGGGTACAGGGGTGGGTCAGCCCCAGCATTTT
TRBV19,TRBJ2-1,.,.,CASAGSSYNEQFF,TGTGCCAGTGCCGGTAGCTCCTACAATGAGCAGTTCTTC
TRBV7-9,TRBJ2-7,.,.,CASSLAGQKNYEQYF,TGTGCCAGCAGCTTAGCGGGACAAAAGAACTACGAGCAGTACTTC
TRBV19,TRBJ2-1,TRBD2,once,CASSWDYRNEQFF,TGTGCCAGTAGCTGGGACTATAGAAATGAGCAGTTCTTC
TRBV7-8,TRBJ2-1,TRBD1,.,CASSLNRGHNEQFF,TGTGCCAGCAGCTTAAACAGGGGACACAATGAGCAGTTCTTC
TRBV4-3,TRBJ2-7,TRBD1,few,CASSQGVGGAEQYF,TGCGCCAGCAGCCAAGGAGTAGGGGGCGCCGAGCAGTACTTC
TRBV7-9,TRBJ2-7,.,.,CASSLAGDHEQYF,TGTGCCAGCAGCTTGGCAGGGGACCACGAGCAGTACTTC
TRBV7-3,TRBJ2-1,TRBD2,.,CASSLTGGEVYNEQFF,TGTGCCAGCAGCTTAACGGGAGGGGAAGTTTACAATGAGCAGTTCTTC